These 19 T cell receptor beta chains share one sample of origin, sequenced in a study of human T cells and chemical hapten exposure. TCRdb redid the calling of the RACE reads with MiXCR, one entry per CDR3 protein. Altogether about 190,000 distinct CDR3 sequences are present, around 25% being singletons, with the ten largest covering approximately 2.5%. Time point meaning: patch test 3, about 24 weeks after DPC sensitization. Treatment denoted: therapeutic diphenylcyclopropenone sensitization with weekly scalp DPC. Specimen: whole blood, collected in connection with sensitization to the hapten diphenylcyclopropenone (DPC). These receptors all stem from a woman between 40 and 50 years old with alopecia areata. Some clones in this sample may be carry-over from other donors' samples.

This clonotype has a handful of counts. The V gene is TRBV7-2, the J gene TRBJ2-3; a weak D match, TRBD2 (5 bases). The CDR3 is 14 amino acids. Deletions cut 2 bases from V and 4 bases from J, with 10 bases between. Germline V gene lookup returns CDR1 SGHTA and CDR2 FQGNSA. The CDR3 here is CASSLSGSPDTQYF. For the CDR3, the DNA is TGTGCCAGCAGCTTAAGTGGGAGTCCAGATACGCAGTATTTT.

The V and J genes are TRBV28 and TRBJ2-1; 7 bases are a match to TRBD2. CDR3 length: 14 residues. The ends lost 6 bases at V and 7 bases at J; junction bases unmatched: 9. CDR1 is MDHEN, CDR2 SYDVKM, per germline. The CDR3 region is CASSRTSRLNEQFF. CDR3 bases: TGTGCCAGCAGCAGGACTAGTAGGTTGAATGAGCAGTTCTTC.

This chain joins TRBV9 and TRBJ2-1, with TRBD2 identical over 7 bases. Germline CDR1 is SGDLS and CDR2 is YYNGEE. J gave up 9 bases and V 0 bases, and 9 bases lay outside the gene matches. There are 15 residues in the CDR3. CDR3 loop: CASSVGTLAESEQFF. CDR3 in DNA: TGTGCCAGCAGCGTAGGAACCCTAGCGGAGAGTGAGCAGTTCTTC.

The chain uses TRBV6-5 and TRBJ2-7; TRBD1 matches at 9 bases. The length of the CDR3 is 15 residues. With 7 bases clipped from V and 5 bases from J, the junction kept 12 bases outside the gene matches. The germline CDR1 and CDR2 sequences are MNHEY and SVGAGI. The CDR3 protein is CASNVRWGQGHEQYF. CDR3 sequence (DNA): TGTGCCAGCAACGTTCGGTGGGGACAGGGTCACGAGCAGTACTTC.

The V gene is TRBV11-2, the J gene TRBJ1-1; D is perhaps TRBD1 (6 bases). Trimming cost V 1 base and J 6 bases, with 12 bases left between them. In germline, CDR1 is SGHAT, CDR2 FQNNGV. This CDR3 spans 14 amino acids. CDR3 DNA: TGTGCCAGCAGCTTAGGGTTGGAGGGGGCTGAAGCTTTCTTT. Translated: CASSLGLEGAEAFF. Looking up the rest from reference TRBV11-2 and TRBJ1-1 gives the full variable domain: EAGVAQSPRYKIIEKRQSVAFWCNPISGHATLYWYQQILGQGPKLLIQFQNNGVVDDSQLPKDRFSAERLKGVDSTLKIQPAKLEDSAVYLCASSLGLEGAEAFFGQGTRLTVV.

The gene calls are TRBV7-2 and TRBJ2-3, with a tentative D call TRBD2 (5 bases). The CDR3 covers 13 residues. The germline gives CDR1 SGHTA, CDR2 FQGNSA. Trimming removed 0 bases at V and 10 bases at J, with 11 bases between. This CDR3 reads CASSLARTSPQYF. The CDR3 DNA sequence: TGTGCCAGCAGCTTAGCTAGGACTTCTCCGCAGTATTTT.

This clonotype has a handful of counts. The CDR3 coding sequence is TGCGCCAGCAGCCGCGAAAGCGGGGGGTACACCGGGGAGCTGTTTTTT. Protein product: CASSRESGGYTGELFF. V gene TRBV4-3 combines with J gene TRBJ2-2, with 9 bases aligning to TRBD2. The V gene end was trimmed by 4 bases and the J gene end by 3 bases; junction bases not matched to a gene: 6. The germline V gene has CDR1 LGHNA and CDR2 YSLEER. This CDR3 region has 16 residues.

The chain joins TRBV20-1 to TRBJ2-3, with 9 bases matching TRBD2. Trimming cost V 5 bases and J 4 bases; bases outside gene matches: 7. This CDR3 comprises 14 residues. Germline CDR1 reads DFQATT; CDR2 reads SNEGSKA (reference sequence). The DNA of the CDR3 is TGCAGTGCTCCTGTAGCGGGAGCTGCAGATACGCAGTATTTT. Protein: CSAPVAGAADTQYF.

CDR3 bases: TGCAGCGTCGGACTGGGAGGGGACACTGAAGCTTTCTTT. It encodes CSVGLGGDTEAFF. V is TRBV29-1 and J is TRBJ1-1, with D tentatively TRBD1 (5 bases). The CDR3 runs 13 residues. Trimming cost V 6 bases and J 3 bases, with 14 bases left between them. The germline gives CDR1 SQVTM, CDR2 ANQGSEA.

This sequence joins TRBV27 and TRBJ1-1, with TRBD1 as a possible D gene (5 bases). Between the trimmed V and J ends, which lost 6 bases and 7 bases, there was a span of 21 bases. The V gene's germline CDR1 is MNHEY and CDR2 SMNVEV (reference sequence). CDR3 length: 15 amino acids. The CDR3, as DNA: TGTGCCAGCAGCCCCAAGGGGTTAGGGCGTGGTGAAGCTTTCTTT. This encodes CASSPKGLGRGEAFF.

This chain uses TRBV6-6 with TRBJ1-1; D not resolved. The V gene lost 6 bases and the J gene lost 1 base, with 9 bases spanning the gap. Germline V lookup: CDR1 MNHNY, CDR2 SVGAGI (reference sequence). The CDR3 contains 13 residues. The CDR3 protein is CASRDQWNTEAFF. The CDR3 region has the DNA TGTGCCAGCAGAGACCAATGGAACACTGAAGCTTTCTTT.

This chain joins TRBV6-5 and TRBJ2-3; 11 bases map to TRBD2. Looked up from germline, CDR1 is MNHEY and CDR2 is SVGAGI. The CDR3 totals 15 residues. Losses at the gene ends were 5 bases for V and 3 bases for J; bases not matched to a gene: 4. The DNA for the CDR3 is TGTGCCAGCAGTACGACTAGCGGGGTAACAGATACGCAGTATTTT. Protein product: CASSTTSGVTDTQYF.

The rearrangement links TRBV9 to TRBJ2-5; D is uncertain. The CDR3 consists of 12 residues. Trimming shortened V by 2 bases and J by 2 bases, and 4 bases separated the two germline ends. Germline values: CDR1 SGDLS, CDR2 YYNGEE. This chain's CDR3 is CASSVGQETQYF. The CDR3 DNA sequence: TGTGCCAGCAGCGTGGGTCAAGAGACCCAGTACTTC.

The gene calls are TRBV9 and TRBJ2-3; 7 bases align to TRBD2. This CDR3 region has 16 residues. Germline CDR1 and CDR2: SGDLS and YYNGEE. The trim removed 0 bases at V and 4 bases at J, leaving 8 bases unmatched. CDR3 sequence: CASSVGGLVIPDTQYF. CDR3 bases: TGTGCCAGCAGCGTAGGAGGACTAGTGATCCCAGATACGCAGTATTTT.

This clonotype was detected a few times. The chain recombines TRBV27 with TRBJ1-2; D possibly corresponds to TRBD1 (6 bases). Germline V CDR1 and CDR2: MNHEY, SMNVEV (reference sequence). V was trimmed by 0 bases and J by 6 bases, leaving 14 bases between them. The CDR3 length is 15 residues. As DNA, the CDR3 is TGTGCCAGCAGTTTATCGCAGGGGTCCCGTAATGGCTACACCTTC. It translates to CASSLSQGSRNGYTF.

The chain recombines TRBV6-1 with TRBJ2-7; 7 nucleotides line up with TRBD2. CDR3 size: 14 residues. Losses at the gene ends were 4 bases for V and 2 bases for J; bases not matched to a gene: 5. Germline lookup yields CDR1 MNHNS and CDR2 SASEGT. The CDR3 loop is CASSVHAGAYEQYF. As DNA, the CDR3 is TGTGCCAGCAGTGTCCACGCGGGAGCCTACGAGCAGTACTTC.

The chain has TRBV18 and TRBJ1-5; 7 positions agree with TRBD1. This CDR3 is built from 14 residues. CDR1 and CDR2 (germline): KGHSH, LQKENI. V trimming: 3 bases; J trimming: 4 bases; junction bases outside the gene matches: 3. The CDR3 sequence is CASSPSTGNQPQHF. The CDR3 DNA is TGTGCCAGCTCACCTTCGACAGGGAATCAGCCCCAGCATTTT.

The chain combines TRBV20-1 with TRBJ2-3; the match to TRBD2 covers 7 bases. Germline V gene lookup returns CDR1 DFQATT and CDR2 SNEGSKA (reference sequence). The CDR3 covers 17 residues. Trimming took 5 bases from V and 0 from J; bases not matched to a gene: 14. The CDR3 region has the DNA TGCAGTGCTCCGACGCGTCTAGCGGCCCATAGCACAGATACGCAGTATTTT. Translating gives CSAPTRLAAHSTDTQYF.

The chain uses TRBV6-2 or TRBV6-3 and TRBJ1-5, with 8 bases fitting TRBD1. The CDR3 contains 14 residues. The junction had 6 bases not matched to a gene; V was cut back by 6 bases and J by 5 bases. CDR1 is MNHEY and CDR2 is SVGEGT in the germline V gene. The DNA of the CDR3 is TGTGCCAGCAGGGGGGCAGGGGGCCATCAGCCCCAGCATTTT. Protein sequence: CASRGAGGHQPQHF.